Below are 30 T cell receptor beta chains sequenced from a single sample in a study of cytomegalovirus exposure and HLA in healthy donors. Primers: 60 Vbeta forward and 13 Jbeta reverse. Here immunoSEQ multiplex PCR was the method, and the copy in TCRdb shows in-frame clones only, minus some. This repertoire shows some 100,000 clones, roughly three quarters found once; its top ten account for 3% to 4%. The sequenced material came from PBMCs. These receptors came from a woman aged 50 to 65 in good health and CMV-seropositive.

This CDR3 reads CASTPGGWNTEAFF. In DNA, the CDR3 is TGTGCCAGCACTCCAGGAGGATGGAACACTGAAGCTTTCTTT. The chain combines TRBV11-2 with TRBJ1-1; D gene ambiguous. Trimming left V 7 bases short and J 1 base short, with 13 bases between. The germline V gene has CDR1 SGHAT and CDR2 FQNNGV. The length of the CDR3 is 14 residues.

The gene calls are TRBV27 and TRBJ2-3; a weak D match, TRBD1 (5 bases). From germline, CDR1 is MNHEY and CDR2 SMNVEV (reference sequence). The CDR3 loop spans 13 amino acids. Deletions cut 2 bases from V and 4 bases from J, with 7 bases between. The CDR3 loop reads CASSLGAADTQYF. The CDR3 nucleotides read TGTGCCAGCAGTTTAGGGGCCGCAGATACGCAGTATTTT.

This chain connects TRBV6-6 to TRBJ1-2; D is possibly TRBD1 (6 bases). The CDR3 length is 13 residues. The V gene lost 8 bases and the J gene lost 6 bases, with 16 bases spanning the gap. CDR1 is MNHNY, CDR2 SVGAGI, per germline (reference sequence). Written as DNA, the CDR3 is TGTGCCAGCCACGTCGTGGGGGCCGATGGCTACACCTTC. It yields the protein CASHVVGADGYTF.

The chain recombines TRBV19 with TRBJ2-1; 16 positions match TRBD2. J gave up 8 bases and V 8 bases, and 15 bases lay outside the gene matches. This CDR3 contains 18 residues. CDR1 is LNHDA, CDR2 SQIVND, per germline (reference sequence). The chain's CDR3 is CASVPGTSGRAYVDEQFF. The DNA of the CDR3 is TGTGCCAGTGTCCCCGGGACTAGCGGGAGGGCCTATGTTGATGAGCAGTTCTTC.

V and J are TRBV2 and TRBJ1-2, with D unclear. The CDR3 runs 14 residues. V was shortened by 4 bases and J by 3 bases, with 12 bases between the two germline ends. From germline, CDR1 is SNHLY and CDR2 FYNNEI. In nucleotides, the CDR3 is TGTGCCAGCAGTGCTTCTCGAAACTACTATGGCTACACCTTC. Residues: CASSASRNYYGYTF.

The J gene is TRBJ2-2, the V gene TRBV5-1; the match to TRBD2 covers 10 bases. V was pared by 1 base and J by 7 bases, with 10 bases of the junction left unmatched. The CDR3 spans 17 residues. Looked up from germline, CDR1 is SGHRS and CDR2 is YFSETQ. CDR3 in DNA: TGCGCCAGCAGCTTGCGCCACGCAGCGGGAGGGATCGGGGAGCTGTTTTTT. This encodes CASSLRHAAGGIGELFF.

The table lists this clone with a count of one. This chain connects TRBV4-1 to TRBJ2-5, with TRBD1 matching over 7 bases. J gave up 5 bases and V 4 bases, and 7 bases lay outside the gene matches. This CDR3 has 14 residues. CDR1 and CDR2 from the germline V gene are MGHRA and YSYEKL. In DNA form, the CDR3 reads TGCGCCAGCAGCCCCAACAGGGGTGGGGAGACCCAGTACTTC. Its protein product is CASSPNRGGETQYF.

CDR3 sequence (DNA): TGTGCCAGCAGCTGGGGCGGGGGGCTGACTGAAGCTTTCTTT. Its protein product is CASSWGGGLTEAFF. The chain employs TRBV5-8 and TRBJ1-1; a possible D gene is TRBD1 (6 bases). CDR1 SGHTS and CDR2 YDEGEE come from the germline V gene. The CDR3 is 14 amino acids. Trimming left V 3 bases short and J 5 bases short, with 14 bases between.

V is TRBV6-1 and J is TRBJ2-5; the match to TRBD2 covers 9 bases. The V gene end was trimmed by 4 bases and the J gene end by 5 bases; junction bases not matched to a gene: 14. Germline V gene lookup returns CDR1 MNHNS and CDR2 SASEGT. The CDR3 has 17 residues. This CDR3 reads CASSAIYLAGYSETQYF. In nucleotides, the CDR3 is TGTGCCAGCAGTGCGATATACCTAGCGGGATATTCGGAGACCCAGTACTTC.

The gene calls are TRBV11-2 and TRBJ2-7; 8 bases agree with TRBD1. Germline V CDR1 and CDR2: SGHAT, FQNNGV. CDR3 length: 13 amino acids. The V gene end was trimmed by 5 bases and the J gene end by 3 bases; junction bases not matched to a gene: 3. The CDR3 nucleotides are TGTGCCAGCAGCCGGACAGGGATCTACGAGCAGTACTTC. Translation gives CASSRTGIYEQYF.

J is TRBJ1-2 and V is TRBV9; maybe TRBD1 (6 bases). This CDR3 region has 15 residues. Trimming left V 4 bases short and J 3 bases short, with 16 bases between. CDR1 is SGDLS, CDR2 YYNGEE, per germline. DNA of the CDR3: TGTGCCAGCAGCCCAGGGACACCCCATTACTATGGCTACACCTTC. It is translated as CASSPGTPHYYGYTF.

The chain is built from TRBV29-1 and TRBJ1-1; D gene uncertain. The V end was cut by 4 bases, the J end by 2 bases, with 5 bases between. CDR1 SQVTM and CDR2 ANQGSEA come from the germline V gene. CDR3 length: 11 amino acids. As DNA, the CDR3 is TGCAGCGTTGGGAGTAACACTGAAGCTTTCTTT. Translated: CSVGSNTEAFF.

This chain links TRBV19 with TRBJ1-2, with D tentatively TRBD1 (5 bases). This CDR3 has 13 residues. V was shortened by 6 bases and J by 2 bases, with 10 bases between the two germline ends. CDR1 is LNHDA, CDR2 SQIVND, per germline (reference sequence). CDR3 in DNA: TGTGCCAGTAGGGGGGGGAGCAACTATGGCTACACCTTC. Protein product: CASRGGSNYGYTF.

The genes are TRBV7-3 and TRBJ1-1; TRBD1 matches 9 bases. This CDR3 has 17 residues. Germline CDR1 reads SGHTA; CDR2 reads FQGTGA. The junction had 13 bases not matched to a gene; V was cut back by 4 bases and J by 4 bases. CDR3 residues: CASSSRQGVGFCTEAFF. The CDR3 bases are TGTGCCAGCAGCTCCCGACAGGGGGTAGGTTTCTGCACTGAAGCTTTCTTT. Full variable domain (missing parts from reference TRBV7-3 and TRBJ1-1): GAGVSQTPSNKVTEKGKYVELRCDPISGHTALYWYRQSLGQGPEFLIYFQGTGAADDSGLPNDRFFAVRPEGSVSTLKIQRTERGDSAVYLCASSSRQGVGFCTEAFFGQGTRLTVV.

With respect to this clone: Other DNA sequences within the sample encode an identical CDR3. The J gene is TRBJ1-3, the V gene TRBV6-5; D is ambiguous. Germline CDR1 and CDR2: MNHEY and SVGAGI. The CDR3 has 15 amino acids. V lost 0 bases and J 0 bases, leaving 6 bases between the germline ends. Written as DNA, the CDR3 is TGTGCCAGCAGTTACTCCCCAGGCTCTGGAAACACCATATATTTT. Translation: CASSYSPGSGNTIYF.

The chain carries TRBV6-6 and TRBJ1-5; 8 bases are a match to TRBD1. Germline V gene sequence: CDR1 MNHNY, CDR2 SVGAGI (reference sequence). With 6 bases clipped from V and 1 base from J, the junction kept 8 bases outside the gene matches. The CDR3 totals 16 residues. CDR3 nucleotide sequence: TGTGCCAGCAGGCCGGACAGGGTTTCAAGCAATCAGCCCCAGCATTTT. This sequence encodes CASRPDRVSSNQPQHF.

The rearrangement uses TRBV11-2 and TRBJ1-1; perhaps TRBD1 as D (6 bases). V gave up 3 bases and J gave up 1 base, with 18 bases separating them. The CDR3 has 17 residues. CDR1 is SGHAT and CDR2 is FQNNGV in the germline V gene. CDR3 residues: CASSFGPQGISNTEAFF. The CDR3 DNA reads TGTGCCAGCAGCTTCGGTCCGCAGGGGATCTCGAACACTGAAGCTTTCTTT.

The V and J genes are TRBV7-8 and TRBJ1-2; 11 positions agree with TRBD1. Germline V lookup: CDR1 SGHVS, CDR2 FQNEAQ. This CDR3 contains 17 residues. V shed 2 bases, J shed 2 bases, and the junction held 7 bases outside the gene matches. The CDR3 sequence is CASSLRDRGATNYGYTF. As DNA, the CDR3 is TGTGCCAGCAGCTTACGGGACAGGGGGGCGACAAACTATGGCTACACCTTC.

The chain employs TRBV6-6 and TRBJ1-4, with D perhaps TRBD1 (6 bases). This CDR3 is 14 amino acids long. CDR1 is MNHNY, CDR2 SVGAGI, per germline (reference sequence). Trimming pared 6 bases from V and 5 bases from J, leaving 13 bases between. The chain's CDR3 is CASRTDSWNEKLFF. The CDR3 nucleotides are TGTGCCAGCAGAACGGACAGTTGGAATGAAAAACTGTTTTTT.

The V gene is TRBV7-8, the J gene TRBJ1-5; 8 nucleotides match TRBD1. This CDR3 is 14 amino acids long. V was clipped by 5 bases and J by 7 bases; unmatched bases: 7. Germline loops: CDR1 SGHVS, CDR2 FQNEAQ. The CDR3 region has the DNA TGTGCCAGCAGCGATTGGACAGGGAACCAGCCCCAGCATTTT. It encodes CASSDWTGNQPQHF.

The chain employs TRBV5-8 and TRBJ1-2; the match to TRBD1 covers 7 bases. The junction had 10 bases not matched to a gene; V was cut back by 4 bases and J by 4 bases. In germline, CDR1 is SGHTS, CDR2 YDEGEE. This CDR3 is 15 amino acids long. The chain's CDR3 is CASSIEGQRTYGYTF. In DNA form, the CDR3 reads TGTGCCAGCAGCATTGAGGGACAGCGGACCTATGGCTACACCTTC.

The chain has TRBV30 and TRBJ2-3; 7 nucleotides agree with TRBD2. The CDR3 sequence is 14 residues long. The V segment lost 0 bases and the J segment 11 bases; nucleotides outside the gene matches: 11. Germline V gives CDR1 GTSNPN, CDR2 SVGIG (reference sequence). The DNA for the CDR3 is TGTGCCTGGAGTGTTATCAAGCGGGGCCGGGGGCAGTATTTT. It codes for CAWSVIKRGRGQYF. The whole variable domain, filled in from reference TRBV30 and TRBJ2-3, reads SQTIHQWPATLVQPVGSPLSLECTVEGTSNPNLYWYRQAAGRGLQLLFYSVGIGQISSEVPQNLSASRPQDRQFILSSKKLLLSDSGFYLCAWSVIKRGRGQYFGPGTRLTVL.

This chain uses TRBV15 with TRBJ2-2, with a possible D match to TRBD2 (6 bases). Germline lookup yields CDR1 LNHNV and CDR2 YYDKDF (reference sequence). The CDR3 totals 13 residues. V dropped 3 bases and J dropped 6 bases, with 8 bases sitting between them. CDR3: CATSSGGAGELFF. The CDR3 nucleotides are TGTGCCACCAGCAGCGGAGGGGCCGGGGAGCTGTTTTTT.

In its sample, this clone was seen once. DNA of the CDR3: TGTGCCACCATCACGGGGGGTCCGAGCTCTGGAAACACCATATATTTT. Protein sequence: CATITGGPSSGNTIYF. The chain recombines TRBV5-4 with TRBJ1-3; possible D gene TRBD1, 5 bases. V lost 9 bases, J lost 0 bases, and 19 bases lay in between. The CDR3 contains 16 residues. Looked up from germline, CDR1 is SGHNT and CDR2 is YYREEE (reference sequence).

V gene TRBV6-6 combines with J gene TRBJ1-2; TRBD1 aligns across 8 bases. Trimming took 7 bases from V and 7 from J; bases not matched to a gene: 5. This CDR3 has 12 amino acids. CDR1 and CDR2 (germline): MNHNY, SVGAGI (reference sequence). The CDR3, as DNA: TGTGCCAGCACCGACAGGGGCGGTGGCTACACCTTC. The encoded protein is CASTDRGGGYTF.

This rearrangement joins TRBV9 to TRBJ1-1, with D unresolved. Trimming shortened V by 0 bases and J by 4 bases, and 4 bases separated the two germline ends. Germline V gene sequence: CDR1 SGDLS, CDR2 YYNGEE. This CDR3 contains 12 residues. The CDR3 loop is CASSVDGTEAFF. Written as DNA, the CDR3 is TGTGCCAGCAGCGTAGACGGCACTGAAGCTTTCTTT.

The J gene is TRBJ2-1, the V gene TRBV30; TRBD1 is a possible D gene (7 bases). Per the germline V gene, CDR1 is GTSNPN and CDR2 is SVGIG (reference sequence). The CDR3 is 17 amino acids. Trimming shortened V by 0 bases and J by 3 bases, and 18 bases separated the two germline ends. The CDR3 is CAWSVRGGGAYYNEQFF. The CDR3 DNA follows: TGTGCCTGGAGTGTACGCGGAGGGGGCGCATACTACAATGAGCAGTTCTTC.

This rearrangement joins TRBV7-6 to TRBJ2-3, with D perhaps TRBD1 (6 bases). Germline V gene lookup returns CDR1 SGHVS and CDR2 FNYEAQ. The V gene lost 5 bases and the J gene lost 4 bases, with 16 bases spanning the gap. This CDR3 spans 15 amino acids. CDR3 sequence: CASSGRYSGADTQYF. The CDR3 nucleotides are TGTGCCAGCAGCGGTCGGTACTCAGGGGCAGATACGCAGTATTTT.

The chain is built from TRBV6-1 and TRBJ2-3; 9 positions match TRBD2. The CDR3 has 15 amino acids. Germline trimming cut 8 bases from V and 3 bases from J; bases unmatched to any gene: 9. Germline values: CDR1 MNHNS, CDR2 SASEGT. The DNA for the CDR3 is TGTGCCAGCTCGGGAGCTAGCGGGGTAACAGATACGCAGTATTTT. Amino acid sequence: CASSGASGVTDTQYF.

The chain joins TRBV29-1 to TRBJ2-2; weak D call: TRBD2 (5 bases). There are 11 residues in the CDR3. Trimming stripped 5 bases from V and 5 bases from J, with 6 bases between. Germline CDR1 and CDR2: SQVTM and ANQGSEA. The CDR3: CSVPGTGELFF. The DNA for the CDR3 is TGCAGCGTTCCGGGGACCGGGGAGCTGTTTTTT.